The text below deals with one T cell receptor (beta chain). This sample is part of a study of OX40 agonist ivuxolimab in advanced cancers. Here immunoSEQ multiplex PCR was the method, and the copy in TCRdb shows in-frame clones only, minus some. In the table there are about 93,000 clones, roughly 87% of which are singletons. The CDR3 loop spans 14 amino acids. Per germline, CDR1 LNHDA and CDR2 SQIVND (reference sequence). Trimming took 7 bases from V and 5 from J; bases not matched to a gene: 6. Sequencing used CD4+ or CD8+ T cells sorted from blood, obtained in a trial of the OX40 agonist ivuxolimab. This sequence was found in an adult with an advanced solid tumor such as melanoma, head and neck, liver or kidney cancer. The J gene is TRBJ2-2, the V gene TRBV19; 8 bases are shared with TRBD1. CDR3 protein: CASIRTGRTGELFF. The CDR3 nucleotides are TGTGCCAGTATCAGGACAGGGAGGACCGGGGAGCTGTTTTTT.